Each of the 21 T cell receptor beta chains below was sequenced from the same sample in a study of blood T cell repertoires in COVID-19. Data came from immunoSEQ multiplex PCR; TCRdb stores just in-frame clones and leaves some out. The data show some 200,000 clones, 88% seen once. The sequenced material came from peripheral blood. These TCRs come from a man aged 18 to 29 with active or convalescent COVID-19.

This sequence joins TRBV19 and TRBJ2-7, with TRBD2 matching over 10 bases. This CDR3 has 15 amino acids. With 4 bases clipped from V and 0 bases from J, the junction kept 3 bases outside the gene matches. Germline CDR1 is LNHDA and CDR2 is SQIVND (reference sequence). The CDR3 coding sequence is TGTGCCAGTAGTAGCGGACTAGCGGTCTCCTACGAGCAGTACTTC. Translating gives CASSSGLAVSYEQYF.

The chain is built from TRBV14 and TRBJ1-2; D is unresolved. This CDR3 has 15 residues. Trimming stripped 5 bases from V and 2 bases from J, with 15 bases between. The germline V gene encodes CDR1 SGHDN and CDR2 FVKESK. CDR3 sequence reads: CASSARGLTNYGYTF. As DNA, the CDR3 is TGTGCCAGCAGCGCCCGAGGGCTCACGAACTATGGCTACACCTTC. Looking up the rest from reference TRBV14 and TRBJ1-2 gives the full variable domain: EAGVTQFPSHSVIEKGQTVTLRCDPISGHDNLYWYRRVMGKEIKFLLHFVKESKQDESGMPNNRFLAERTGGTYSTLKVQPAELEDSGVYFCASSARGLTNYGYTFGSGTRLTVV.

At least ten counts were recorded for this clone. The chain is built from TRBV10-1 and TRBJ2-7, with TRBD1 as a possible D gene (5 bases). The CDR3 totals 14 residues. The germline V and J ends were trimmed by 3 bases and 2 bases, with 11 bases remaining between them. Per germline, CDR1 WNHNN and CDR2 SYGVQD (reference sequence). The CDR3 DNA reads TGCGCCAGCAGTGACCACACAGGCGCCTACGAGCAGTACTTC. Its translation is CASSDHTGAYEQYF.

The chain employs TRBV28 and TRBJ1-4; 8 nucleotides align to TRBD1. V dropped 5 bases and J dropped 6; count of bases not matched to a gene: 5. Germline CDR1 reads MDHEN; CDR2 reads SYDVKM. CDR3 length: 14 residues. Here the CDR3 DNA reads TGTGCCAGCAGTCTGACAGGGGCTGATGAAAAACTGTTTTTT. It encodes CASSLTGADEKLFF.

The chain links TRBV6-7 to TRBJ1-4, with D possibly TRBD1 on 6 matching bases. TRBV6-7 is an open reading frame whose function is uncertain. The CDR3 is 15 amino acids. Trimming removed 5 bases at V and 6 bases at J, with 16 bases between. CDR3 DNA sequence: TGTGCCAGCAGTCGATCCGGTGACAGGTATGAAAAACTGTTTTTT. Its translation: CASSRSGDRYEKLFF.

The chain uses TRBV9 and TRBJ2-7, with TRBD2 matching over 10 bases. After removal of 4 bases from V and 3 bases from J, the junction contained 7 bases not matched to a gene. Germline V gene sequence: CDR1 SGDLS, CDR2 YYNGEE. The CDR3 runs to 15 residues. DNA of the CDR3: TGTGCCAGCAGCCCTGGACTAGCGGAAATCTACGAGCAGTACTTC. This codes for CASSPGLAEIYEQYF.

The genes are TRBV6-5 and TRBJ2-7; the D gene is possibly TRBD2 (6 bases). V lost 5 bases and J lost 3, with 14 bases in between. Germline assignment: CDR1 MNHEY and CDR2 SVGAGI. The CDR3 contains 14 residues. The DNA for the CDR3 is TGTGCCAGCAGTCGGGACTTTGGGGGCTACGAGCAGTACTTC. It specifies CASSRDFGGYEQYF.

The chain recombines TRBV9 with TRBJ2-7; D gene ambiguous. Germline CDR1 is SGDLS and CDR2 is YYNGEE. The CDR3 has 14 amino acids. Trimming pared 0 bases from V and 0 bases from J, leaving 7 bases between. The CDR3 DNA follows: TGTGCCAGCAGCGTAGGGCGGAGCTCCTACGAGCAGTACTTC. This gives the protein CASSVGRSSYEQYF. Complete variable domain (other parts from reference TRBV9 and TRBJ2-7): DSGVTQTPKHLITATGQRVTLRCSPRSGDLSVYWYQQSLDQGLQFLIQYYNGEERAKGNILERFSAQQFPDLHSELNLSSLELGDSALYFCASSVGRSSYEQYFGPGTRLTVT.

V and J are TRBV2 and TRBJ2-1; D possibly corresponds to TRBD1 (6 bases). The V end lost 3 bases, the J end lost 3 bases, and 9 bases lay between the germline ends. The CDR3 is made up of 14 amino acids. Germline CDR1 and CDR2: SNHLY and FYNNEI. CDR3 in amino acids: CASSEDSRYNEQFF. In DNA, the CDR3 is TGTGCCAGCAGTGAGGACAGCCGCTACAATGAGCAGTTCTTC.

This chain links TRBV7-9 with TRBJ2-1; 9 bases are a match to TRBD2. CDR1 and CDR2 (germline): SEHNR, FQNEAQ (reference sequence). The CDR3 extends over 13 amino acids. V was clipped by 6 bases and J by 9 bases; unmatched bases: 6. The CDR3 DNA reads TGTGCCAGCAGTGGAGTAGCGGGAGCTGAGCAGTTCTTC. Residues: CASSGVAGAEQFF.

The chain carries TRBV19 and TRBJ2-7, with TRBD1 matching 7 bases. The CDR3 contains 14 residues. CDR1 and CDR2 from the germline V gene are LNHDA and SQIVND (reference sequence). V shed 4 bases and J 2 bases; nucleotides not matched to a gene: 5. CDR3 DNA sequence: TGTGCCAGTAGTAAGACAGGGTCTCCCTACGAGCAGTACTTC. Its translation: CASSKTGSPYEQYF.

This clone was observed a few times. The chain recombines TRBV30 with TRBJ1-5, with TRBD1 matching 10 bases. The CDR3 extends over 15 amino acids. The junction had 8 bases not matched to a gene; V was cut back by 3 bases and J by 6 bases. Germline CDR1 GTSNPN, CDR2 SVGIG (reference sequence). The chain's CDR3 is CAWSTGTGVPQPQHF. The CDR3 DNA is TGTGCCTGGAGCACCGGGACAGGGGTCCCTCAGCCCCAGCATTTT.

The chain recombines TRBV7-8 with TRBJ1-3; D perhaps matches TRBD1 (5 bases). Germline V gene data show CDR1 as SGHVS and CDR2 as FQNEAQ. V shed 3 bases and J shed 2 bases, with 8 bases lying between them. This CDR3 comprises 14 residues. The DNA for the CDR3 is TGTGCCAGCAGCTTCCCAGGGACTGGAAACACCATATATTTT. Protein product: CASSFPGTGNTIYF.

The genes are TRBV7-6 and TRBJ2-7, with a weak D call TRBD1 (5 bases). V lost 1 base and J 0 bases, leaving 10 bases between the germline ends. CDR3 length equals 15 residues. Germline V gene data show CDR1 as SGHVS and CDR2 as FNYEAQ. The CDR3 region is CASSLGGPISYEQYF. For the CDR3, the DNA is TGTGCCAGCAGCTTAGGGGGCCCGATCTCCTACGAGCAGTACTTC. Complete variable domain (other parts from reference TRBV7-6 and TRBJ2-7): GAGVSQSPRYKVTKRGQDVALRCDPISGHVSLYWYRQALGQGPEFLTYFNYEAQQDKSGLPNDRFSAERPEGSISTLTIQRTEQRDSAMYRCASSLGGPISYEQYFGPGTRLTVT.

This chain links TRBV5-1 with TRBJ2-5; perhaps TRBD2 as D (5 bases). V was clipped by 3 bases and J by 3 bases, with 12 bases between them. The CDR3 totals 14 residues. From germline, CDR1 is SGHRS and CDR2 YFSETQ. CDR3 in amino acids: CASSSKAAEETQYF. In DNA, the CDR3 is TGCGCCAGCAGCTCCAAAGCGGCGGAAGAGACCCAGTACTTC.

The gene calls are TRBV18 and TRBJ2-1; D possibly corresponds to TRBD2 (6 bases). V was cut by 3 bases and J by 3 bases, with 12 bases left in between. Germline CDR1 reads KGHSH; CDR2 reads LQKENI. The CDR3 covers 15 residues. CDR3 protein: CASSPESGYYNEQFF. The CDR3 DNA reads as TGTGCCAGCTCACCCGAAAGCGGGTACTACAATGAGCAGTTCTTC. The variable domain in full, completed from reference TRBV18 and TRBJ2-1, reads NAGVMQNPRHLVRRRGQEARLRCSPMKGHSHVYWYRQLPEEGLKFMVYLQKENIIDESGMPKERFSAEFPKEGPSILRIQQVVRGDSAAYFCASSPESGYYNEQFFGPGTRLTVL.

V usage is TRBV18 and J usage is TRBJ2-5; the D is unclear. CDR1 is KGHSH and CDR2 is LQKENI in the germline V gene. The V and J ends lost 3 bases and 4 bases respectively, with 12 bases between them. This CDR3 is built from 14 residues. The CDR3, as DNA: TGTGCCAGCTCACCCCTGGCTTCGGGAGAGACCCAGTACTTC. It codes for CASSPLASGETQYF. The full variable domain, rest sourced from reference TRBV18 and TRBJ2-5, is NAGVMQNPRHLVRRRGQEARLRCSPMKGHSHVYWYRQLPEEGLKFMVYLQKENIIDESGMPKERFSAEFPKEGPSILRIQQVVRGDSAAYFCASSPLASGETQYFGPGTRLLVL.

The V call is TRBV15, the J call TRBJ1-5, with 10 bases that match TRBD1. Looked up from germline, CDR1 is LNHNV and CDR2 is YYDKDF (reference sequence). This CDR3 has 15 residues. Germline trimming cut 0 bases from V and 5 bases from J; bases unmatched to any gene: 1. CDR3 amino acids: CATSRDGQGDQPQHF. The CDR3 coding sequence is TGTGCCACCAGCAGAGACGGACAGGGGGATCAGCCCCAGCATTTT.

The chain has TRBV19 and TRBJ2-7; 11 bases line up with TRBD2. V gave up 9 bases and J gave up 0 bases; unmatched junction bases: 10. The CDR3 covers 16 residues. Germline V lookup: CDR1 LNHDA, CDR2 SQIVND (reference sequence). CDR3 region: CARTGTSGTISYEQYF. CDR3 DNA sequence: TGTGCCAGAACCGGGACTAGCGGAACCATCTCCTACGAGCAGTACTTC. The variable domain in full, with the rest retrieved from reference TRBV19 and TRBJ2-7, is DGGITQSPKYLFRKEGQNVTLSCEQNLNHDAMYWYRQDPGQGLRLIYYSQIVNDFQKGDIAEGYSVSREKKESFPLTVTSAQKNPTAFYLCARTGTSGTISYEQYFGPGTRLTVT.

The CDR3 DNA is TGTGCCAGCAGCCTCAGACAGGGCAGTCGGAACACTGAAGCTTTCTTT. Translation: CASSLRQGSRNTEAFF. The gene calls are TRBV5-6 and TRBJ1-1, with TRBD1 matching over 7 bases. With V trimmed by 4 bases and J by 1 base, 10 bases remained unmatched. Germline CDR1 SGHDT, CDR2 YYEEEE. The CDR3 consists of 16 residues.

The chain recombines TRBV2 with TRBJ2-7, with 9 positions matching TRBD1. The V segment lost 6 bases and the J segment 2 bases; nucleotides outside the gene matches: 11. Germline lookup yields CDR1 SNHLY and CDR2 FYNNEI. The CDR3 covers 16 residues. The CDR3 DNA sequence: TGTGCCAGCAGGAGCTCCCGGGACAGGGTGACCTACGAGCAGTACTTC. Translating it yields CASRSSRDRVTYEQYF.